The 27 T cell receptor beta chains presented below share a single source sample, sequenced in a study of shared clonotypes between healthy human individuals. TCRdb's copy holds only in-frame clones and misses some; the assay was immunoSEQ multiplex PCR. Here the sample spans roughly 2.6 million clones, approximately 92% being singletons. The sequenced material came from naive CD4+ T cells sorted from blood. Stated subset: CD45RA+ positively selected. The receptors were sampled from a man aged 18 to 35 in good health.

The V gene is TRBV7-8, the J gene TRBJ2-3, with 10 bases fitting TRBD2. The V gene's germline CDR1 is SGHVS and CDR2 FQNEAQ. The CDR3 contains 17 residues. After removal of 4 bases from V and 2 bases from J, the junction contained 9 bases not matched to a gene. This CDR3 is CASSSGLATSYTDTQYF. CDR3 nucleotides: TGTGCCAGCAGCTCGGGACTAGCGACCTCCTACACAGATACGCAGTATTTT.

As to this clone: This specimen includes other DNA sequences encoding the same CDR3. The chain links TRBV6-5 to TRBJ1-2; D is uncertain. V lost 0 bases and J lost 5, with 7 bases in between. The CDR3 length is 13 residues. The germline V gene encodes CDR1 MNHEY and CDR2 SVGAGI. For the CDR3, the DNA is TGTGCCAGCAGTTACTCCCGGGAGTATGGCTACACCTTC. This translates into CASSYSREYGYTF.

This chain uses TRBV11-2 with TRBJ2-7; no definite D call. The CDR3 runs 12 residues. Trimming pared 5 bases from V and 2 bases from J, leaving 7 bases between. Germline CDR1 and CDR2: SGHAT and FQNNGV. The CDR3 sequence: CASSRYPYEQYF. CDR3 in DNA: TGTGCCAGCAGCCGATATCCCTACGAGCAGTACTTC.

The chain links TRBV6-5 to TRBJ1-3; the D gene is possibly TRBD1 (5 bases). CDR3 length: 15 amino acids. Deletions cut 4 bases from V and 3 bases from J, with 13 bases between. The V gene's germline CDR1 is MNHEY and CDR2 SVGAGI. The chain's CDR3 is CASSSAGVGGNTIYF. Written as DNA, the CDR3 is TGTGCCAGCAGTTCCGCGGGGGTCGGTGGAAACACCATATATTTT.

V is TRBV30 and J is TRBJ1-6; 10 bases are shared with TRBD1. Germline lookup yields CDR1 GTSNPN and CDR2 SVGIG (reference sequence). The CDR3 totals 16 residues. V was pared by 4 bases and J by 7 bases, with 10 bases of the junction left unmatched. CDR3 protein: CAWNRQGATQNSPLHF. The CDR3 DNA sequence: TGTGCCTGGAATAGACAGGGGGCTACACAGAATTCACCCCTCCACTTT.

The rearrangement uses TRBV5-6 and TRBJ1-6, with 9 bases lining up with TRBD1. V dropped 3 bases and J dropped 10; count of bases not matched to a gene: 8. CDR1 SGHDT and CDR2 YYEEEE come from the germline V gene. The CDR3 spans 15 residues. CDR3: CASSYMDRGASPLHF. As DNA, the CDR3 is TGTGCCAGCAGCTATATGGACAGGGGCGCCTCACCCCTCCACTTT.

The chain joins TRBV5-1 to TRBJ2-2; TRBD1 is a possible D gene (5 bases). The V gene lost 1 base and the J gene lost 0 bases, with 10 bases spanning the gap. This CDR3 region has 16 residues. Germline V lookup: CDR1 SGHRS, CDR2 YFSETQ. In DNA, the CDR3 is TGCGCCAGCAGCTTGATTCCAGGGTCGAACACCGGGGAGCTGTTTTTT. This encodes CASSLIPGSNTGELFF.

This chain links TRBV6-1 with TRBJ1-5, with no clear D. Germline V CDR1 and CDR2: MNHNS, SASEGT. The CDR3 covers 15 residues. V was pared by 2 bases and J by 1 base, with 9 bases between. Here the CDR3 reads CASSEIMGSNQPQHF. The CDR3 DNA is TGTGCCAGCAGTGAAATTATGGGGAGCAATCAGCCCCAGCATTTT.

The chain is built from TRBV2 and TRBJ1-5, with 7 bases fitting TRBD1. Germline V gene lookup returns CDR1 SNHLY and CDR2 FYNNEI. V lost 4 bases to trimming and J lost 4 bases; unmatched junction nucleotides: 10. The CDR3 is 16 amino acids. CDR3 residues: CASSGQGTILNQPQHF. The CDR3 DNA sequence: TGTGCCAGCAGTGGACAGGGCACAATCCTTAATCAGCCCCAGCATTTT. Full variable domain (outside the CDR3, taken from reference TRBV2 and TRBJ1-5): EPEVTQTPSHQVTQMGQEVILRCVPISNHLYFYWYRQILGQKVEFLVSFYNNEISEKSEIFDDQFSVERPDGSNFTLKIRSTKLEDSAMYFCASSGQGTILNQPQHFGDGTRLSIL.

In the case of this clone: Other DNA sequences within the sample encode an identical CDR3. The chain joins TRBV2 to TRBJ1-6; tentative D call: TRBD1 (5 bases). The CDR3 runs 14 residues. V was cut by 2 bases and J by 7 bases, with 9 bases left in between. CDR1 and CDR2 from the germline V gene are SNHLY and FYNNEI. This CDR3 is CASSERGSNSPLHF. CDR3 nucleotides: TGTGCCAGCAGTGAAAGGGGTTCAAATTCACCCCTCCACTTT.

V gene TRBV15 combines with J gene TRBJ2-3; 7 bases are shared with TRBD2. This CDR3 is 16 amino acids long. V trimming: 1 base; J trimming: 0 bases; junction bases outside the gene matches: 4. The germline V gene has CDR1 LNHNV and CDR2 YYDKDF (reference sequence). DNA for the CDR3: TGTGCCACCAGCAGAGGCAGGGACTATAGCACAGATACGCAGTATTTT. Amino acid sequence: CATSRGRDYSTDTQYF.

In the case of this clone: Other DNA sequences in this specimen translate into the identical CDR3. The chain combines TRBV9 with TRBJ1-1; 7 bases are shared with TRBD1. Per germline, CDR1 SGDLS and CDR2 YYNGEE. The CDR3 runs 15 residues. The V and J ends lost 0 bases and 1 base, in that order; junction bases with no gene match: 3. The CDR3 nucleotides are TGTGCCAGCAGCGTAGACCCAGGGGGGAACACTGAAGCTTTCTTT. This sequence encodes CASSVDPGGNTEAFF.

CDR3 sequence: CASSLEVAASYEQYF. In DNA form, the CDR3 reads TGTGCCAGCAGCTTAGAGGTAGCGGCCTCCTACGAGCAGTACTTC. The chain has TRBV11-1 and TRBJ2-7; maybe TRBD2 (6 bases). Germline CDR1 SGHAT, CDR2 FQDESV (reference sequence). The germline V and J ends were trimmed by 1 base and 0 bases, with 10 bases remaining between them. The CDR3 extends over 15 amino acids.

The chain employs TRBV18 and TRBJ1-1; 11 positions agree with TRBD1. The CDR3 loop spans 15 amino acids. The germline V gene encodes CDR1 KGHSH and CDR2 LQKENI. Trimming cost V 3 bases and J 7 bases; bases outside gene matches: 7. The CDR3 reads CASSPGQGAPLEAFF. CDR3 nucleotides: TGTGCCAGCTCACCCGGACAGGGGGCTCCCCTTGAAGCTTTCTTT.

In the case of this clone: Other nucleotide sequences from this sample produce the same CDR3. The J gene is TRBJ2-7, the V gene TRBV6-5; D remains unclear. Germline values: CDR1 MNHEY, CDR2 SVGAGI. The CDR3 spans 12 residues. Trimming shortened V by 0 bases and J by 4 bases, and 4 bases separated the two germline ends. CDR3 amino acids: CASSYSSYEQYF. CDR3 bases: TGTGCCAGCAGTTACTCTTCGTACGAGCAGTACTTC.

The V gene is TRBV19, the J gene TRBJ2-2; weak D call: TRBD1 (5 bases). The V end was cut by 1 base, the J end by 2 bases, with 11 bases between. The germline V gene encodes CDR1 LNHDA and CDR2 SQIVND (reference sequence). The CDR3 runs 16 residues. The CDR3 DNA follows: TGTGCCAGTAGTATAGGGTCCAGGGATAACACCGGGGAGCTGTTTTTT. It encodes CASSIGSRDNTGELFF.

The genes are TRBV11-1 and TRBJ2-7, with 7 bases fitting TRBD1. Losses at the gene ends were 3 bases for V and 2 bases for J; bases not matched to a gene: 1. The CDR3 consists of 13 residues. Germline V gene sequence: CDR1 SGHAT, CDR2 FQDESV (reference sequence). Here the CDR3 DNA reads TGTGCCAGCAGCTTGGACAGGACCTACGAGCAGTACTTC. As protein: CASSLDRTYEQYF.

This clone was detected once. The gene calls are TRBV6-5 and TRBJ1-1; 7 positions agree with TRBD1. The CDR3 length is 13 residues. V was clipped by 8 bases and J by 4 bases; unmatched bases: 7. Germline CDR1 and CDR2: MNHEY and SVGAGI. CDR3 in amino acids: CASRLEGATEAFF. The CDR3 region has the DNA TGTGCCAGCCGTCTCGAGGGGGCCACTGAAGCTTTCTTT.

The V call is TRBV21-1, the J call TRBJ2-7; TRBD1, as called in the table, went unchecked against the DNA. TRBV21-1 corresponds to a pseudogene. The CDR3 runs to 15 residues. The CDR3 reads CASSKALRADNAQYF. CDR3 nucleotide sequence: TGTGCCAGCAGCAAAGCGCTCAGGGCTGATAATGCGCAGTACTTC.

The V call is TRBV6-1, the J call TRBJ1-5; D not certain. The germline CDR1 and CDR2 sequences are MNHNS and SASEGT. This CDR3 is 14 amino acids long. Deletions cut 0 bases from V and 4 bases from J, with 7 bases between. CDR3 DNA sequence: TGTGCCAGCAGTGAAGCAGGTCCGAATCAGCCCCAGCATTTT. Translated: CASSEAGPNQPQHF.

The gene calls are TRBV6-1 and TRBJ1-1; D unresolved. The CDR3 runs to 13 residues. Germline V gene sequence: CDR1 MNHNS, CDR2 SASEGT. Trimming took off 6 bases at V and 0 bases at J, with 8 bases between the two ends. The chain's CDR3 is CASSRQLNTEAFF. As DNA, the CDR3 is TGTGCCAGCAGCAGGCAGTTGAACACTGAAGCTTTCTTT.

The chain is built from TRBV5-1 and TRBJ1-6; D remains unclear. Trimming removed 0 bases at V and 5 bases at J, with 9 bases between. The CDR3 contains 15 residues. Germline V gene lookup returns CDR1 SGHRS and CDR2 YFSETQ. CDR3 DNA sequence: TGCGCCAGCAGCTTGGCCGGTAAAGATAATTCACCCCTCCACTTT. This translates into CASSLAGKDNSPLHF.

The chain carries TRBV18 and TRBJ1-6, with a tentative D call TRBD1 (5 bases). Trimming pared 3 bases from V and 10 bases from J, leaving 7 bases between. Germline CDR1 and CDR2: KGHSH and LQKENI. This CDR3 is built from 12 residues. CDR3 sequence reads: CASSPRQSPLHF. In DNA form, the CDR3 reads TGTGCCAGCTCACCGCGACAGTCACCCCTCCACTTT.

The CDR3 DNA is TGTGCCAGCAGTTCGAGACGGGACCCCTACAATGAGCAGTTCTTC. Encoded protein: CASSSRRDPYNEQFF. The chain couples TRBV28 to TRBJ2-1; D may match TRBD1 or TRBD2 (5 bases each). Germline lookup yields CDR1 MDHEN and CDR2 SYDVKM. This CDR3 contains 15 residues. V lost 4 bases and J lost 2, with 12 bases in between.

CDR3 DNA sequence: TGTGCCAGCAGTGCAACAGAAAACTATGGCTACACCTTC. Residues: CASSATENYGYTF. This chain connects TRBV6-1 to TRBJ1-2, with no clear D. Germline CDR1 reads MNHNS; CDR2 reads SASEGT. Trimming took 4 bases from V and 2 from J, leaving 8 bases between them. The length of the CDR3 is 13 residues.

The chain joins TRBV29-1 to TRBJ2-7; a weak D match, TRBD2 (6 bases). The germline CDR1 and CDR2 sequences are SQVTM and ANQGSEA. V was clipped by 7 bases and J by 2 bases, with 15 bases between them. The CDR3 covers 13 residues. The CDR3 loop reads CSARGGVPYEQYF. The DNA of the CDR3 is TGCAGCGCCAGAGGAGGGGTCCCCTACGAGCAGTACTTC.

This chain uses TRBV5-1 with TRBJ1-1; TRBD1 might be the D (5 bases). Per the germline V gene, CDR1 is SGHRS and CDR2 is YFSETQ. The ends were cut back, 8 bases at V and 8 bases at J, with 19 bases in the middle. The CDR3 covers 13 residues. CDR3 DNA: TGCGCCAGTACCGTGGGGGGGACGTCGGAAGCTTTCTTT. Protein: CASTVGGTSEAFF.